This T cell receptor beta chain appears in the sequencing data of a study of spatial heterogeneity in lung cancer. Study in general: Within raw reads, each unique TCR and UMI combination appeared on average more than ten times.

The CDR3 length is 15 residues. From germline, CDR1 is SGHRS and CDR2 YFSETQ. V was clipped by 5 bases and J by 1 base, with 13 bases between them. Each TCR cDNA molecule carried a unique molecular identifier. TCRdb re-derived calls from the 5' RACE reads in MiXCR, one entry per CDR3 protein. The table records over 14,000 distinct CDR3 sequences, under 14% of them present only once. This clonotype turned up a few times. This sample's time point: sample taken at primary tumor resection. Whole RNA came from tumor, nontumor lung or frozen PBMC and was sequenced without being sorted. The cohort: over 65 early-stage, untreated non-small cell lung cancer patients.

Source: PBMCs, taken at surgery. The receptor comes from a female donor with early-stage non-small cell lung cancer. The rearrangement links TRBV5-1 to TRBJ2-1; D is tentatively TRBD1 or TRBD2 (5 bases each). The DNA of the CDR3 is TGCGCCAGCAGTCCCGGGGCAATATCCTACAATGAGCAGTTCTTC. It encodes CASSPGAISYNEQFF.